This T cell receptor beta chain appears in the sequencing data of a study of human T cells and chemical hapten exposure. The wider study: Patients, chiefly female, had alopecia areata, totalis or universalis. Study-wide results and caveats: Significantly greater numbers of large CDR3 similarity clusters came from expanded TCRs than from controls.

Time point reported: patch test 2, 6 weeks after DPC sensitization. Specified treatment: therapeutic diphenylcyclopropenone sensitization with weekly scalp DPC. Someone pulled total RNA out of unfractionated whole blood. With respect to this clonotype: The antigen remains undetermined.

The CDR3 is 14 residues long. Trimming removed 6 bases from V and 1 base from J, with 15 bases in between. CDR1 is DFQATT and CDR2 is SNEGSKA in the germline V gene (reference sequence). As handled by the study authors: Samples ranged from roughly 23,224 to 690,600 TCRs, with a median of 95,638. TCRdb reanalysed the RACE reads using MiXCR and keeps one entry per CDR3 protein. These V and J calls rely on TCRdb rather than the paper's analysis. In the table there are 350,000 to 400,000 distinct CDR3 sequences, around 6% of which are singletons. Source: whole blood, taken in connection with sensitization to the hapten diphenylcyclopropenone (DPC). The clonotype comes from a woman under 30 with alopecia areata. Some clones in this sample may be carry-over from other donors' samples. The chain uses TRBV20-1 and TRBJ1-1, with D perhaps TRBD1 (6 bases). DNA for the CDR3: TGCAGTGCAAAACCGGGACATTCGAACACTGAAGCTTTCTTT. Amino acid sequence: CSAKPGHSNTEAFF.